Below, 3 T cell receptor beta chains from the same sample are listed, as sequenced in a study of blood T cell repertoires in COVID-19. Repertoires were generated with immunoSEQ multiplex PCR, while TCRdb's copy carries only in-frame clones and drops some. The data hold fewer than 300,000 clones, with around nine tenths observed a single time. Sequencing was done on a sample of peripheral blood. The receptors shown here come from a man aged 40-49 years who had recovered from COVID-19.

For the CDR3, the DNA is TGCGCCAGCAGCCAAGATTGGCAGGGTGACTATGGCTACACCTTC. Its translation: CASSQDWQGDYGYTF. The gene calls are TRBV4-1 and TRBJ1-2, with D tentatively TRBD1 (5 bases). The CDR3 sequence is 15 residues long. Per germline, CDR1 MGHRA and CDR2 YSYEKL. Trimming took off 0 bases at V and 3 bases at J, with 11 bases between the two ends.

This clone was found once. The V gene is TRBV25-1, the J gene TRBJ2-1, with 9 bases matching TRBD1. Germline lookup yields CDR1 MGHDK and CDR2 SYGVNS. V was pared by 8 bases and J by 5 bases, with 10 bases of the junction left unmatched. This CDR3 is built from 15 residues. CDR3 region: CASGARDRVHNEQFF. CDR3 DNA sequence: TGTGCCAGCGGGGCCAGGGACAGGGTCCACAATGAGCAGTTCTTC.

The rearrangement joins TRBV12-3 or TRBV12-4 to TRBJ2-2; D ambiguous. V lost 7 bases, J lost 0 bases, and 6 bases lay in between. The CDR3 spans 13 residues. CDR3 sequence: CASKFANTGELFF. CDR3 DNA sequence: TGTGCCAGCAAATTCGCGAACACCGGGGAGCTGTTTTTT.